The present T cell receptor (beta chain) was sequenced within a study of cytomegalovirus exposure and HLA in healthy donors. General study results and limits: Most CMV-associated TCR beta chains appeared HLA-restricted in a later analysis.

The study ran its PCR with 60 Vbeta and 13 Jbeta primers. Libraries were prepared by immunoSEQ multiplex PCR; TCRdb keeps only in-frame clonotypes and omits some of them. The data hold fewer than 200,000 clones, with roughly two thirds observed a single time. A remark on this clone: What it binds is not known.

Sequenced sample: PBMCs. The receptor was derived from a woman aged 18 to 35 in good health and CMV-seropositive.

Written as DNA, the CDR3 is TGTGCCAGTAGGAGGTCGTACTCTGGAAACACCATATATTTT. This sequence encodes CASRRSYSGNTIYF. The chain employs TRBV19 and TRBJ1-3, with D unresolved. Germline CDR1 reads LNHDA; CDR2 reads SQIVND (reference sequence). Trimming removed 6 bases at V and 0 bases at J, with 9 bases between. The CDR3 contains 14 residues.